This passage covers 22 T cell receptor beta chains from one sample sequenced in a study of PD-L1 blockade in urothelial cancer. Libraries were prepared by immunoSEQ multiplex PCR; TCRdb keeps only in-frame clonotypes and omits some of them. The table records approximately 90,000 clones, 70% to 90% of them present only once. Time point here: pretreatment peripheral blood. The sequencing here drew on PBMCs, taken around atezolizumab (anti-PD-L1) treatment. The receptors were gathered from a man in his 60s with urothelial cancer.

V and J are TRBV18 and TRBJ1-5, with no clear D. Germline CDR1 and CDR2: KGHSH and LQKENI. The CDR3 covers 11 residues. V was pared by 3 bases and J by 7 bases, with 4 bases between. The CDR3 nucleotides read TGTGCCAGCTCACCGGGCCAGCCCCAGCATTTT. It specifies CASSPGQPQHF.

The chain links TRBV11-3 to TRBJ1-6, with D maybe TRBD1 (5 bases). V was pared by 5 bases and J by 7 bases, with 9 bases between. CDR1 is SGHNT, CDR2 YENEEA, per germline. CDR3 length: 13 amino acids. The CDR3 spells CASSPGGNSPLHF. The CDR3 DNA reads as TGTGCCAGCAGCCCCGGGGGGAATTCACCCCTCCACTTT.

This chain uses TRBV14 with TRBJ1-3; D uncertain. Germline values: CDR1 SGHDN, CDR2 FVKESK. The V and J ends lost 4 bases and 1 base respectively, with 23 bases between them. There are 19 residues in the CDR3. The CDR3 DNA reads TGTGCCAGCAGCCGGGCTCTCGGAGGTGATAAGGCTTCTGGAAACACCATATATTTT. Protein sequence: CASSRALGGDKASGNTIYF.

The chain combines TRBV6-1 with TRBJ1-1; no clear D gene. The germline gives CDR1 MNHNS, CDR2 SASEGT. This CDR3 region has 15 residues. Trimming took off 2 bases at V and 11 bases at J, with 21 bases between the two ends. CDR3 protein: CASSEWSGSNKWAFF. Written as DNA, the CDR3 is TGTGCCAGCAGTGAATGGTCAGGATCGAACAAATGGGCTTTCTTT.

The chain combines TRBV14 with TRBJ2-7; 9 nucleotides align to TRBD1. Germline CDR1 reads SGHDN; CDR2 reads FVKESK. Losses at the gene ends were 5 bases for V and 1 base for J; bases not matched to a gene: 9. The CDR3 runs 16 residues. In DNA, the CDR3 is TGTGCCAGCAGCTTCCATACAGGGGGCGCTTCCTACGAGCAGTACTTC. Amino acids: CASSFHTGGASYEQYF.

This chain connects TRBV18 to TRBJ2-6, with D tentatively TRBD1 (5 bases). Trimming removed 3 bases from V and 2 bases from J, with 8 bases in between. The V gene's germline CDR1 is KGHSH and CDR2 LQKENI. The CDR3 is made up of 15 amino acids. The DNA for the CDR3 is TGTGCCAGCTCACCGCAAGGGGCTGGGGCCAACGTCCTGACTTTC. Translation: CASSPQGAGANVLTF.

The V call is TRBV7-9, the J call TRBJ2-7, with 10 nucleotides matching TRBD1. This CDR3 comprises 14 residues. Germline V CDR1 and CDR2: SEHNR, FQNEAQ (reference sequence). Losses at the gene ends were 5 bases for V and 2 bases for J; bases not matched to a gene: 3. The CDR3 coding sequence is TGTGCCAGCAGCCCCGGGACAGGGGCCTACGAGCAGTACTTC. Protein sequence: CASSPGTGAYEQYF.

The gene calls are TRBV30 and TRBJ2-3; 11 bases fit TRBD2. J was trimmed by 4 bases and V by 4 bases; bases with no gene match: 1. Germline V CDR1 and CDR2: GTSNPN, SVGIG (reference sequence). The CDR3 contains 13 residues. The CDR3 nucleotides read TGTGCCTGGACTAGCGGGGGGTCAGATACGCAGTATTTT. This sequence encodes CAWTSGGSDTQYF.

DNA for the CDR3: TGTGCCAGCAGCAGAGACAGGGAGTACGAGCAGTACTTC. It codes for CASSRDREYEQYF. The chain combines TRBV6-5 with TRBJ2-7; TRBD1 agrees at 7 bases. J lost 4 bases, V lost 6 bases, and 6 bases had no gene match. This CDR3 spans 13 amino acids. Germline CDR1 reads MNHEY; CDR2 reads SVGAGI.

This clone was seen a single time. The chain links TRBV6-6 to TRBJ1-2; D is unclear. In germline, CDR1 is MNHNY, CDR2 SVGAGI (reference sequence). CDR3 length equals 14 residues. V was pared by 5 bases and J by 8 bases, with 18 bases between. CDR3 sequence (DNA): TGTGCCAGCAGTGGAGGCTTGGAAACGTTGGGCTACACCTTC. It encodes CASSGGLETLGYTF.

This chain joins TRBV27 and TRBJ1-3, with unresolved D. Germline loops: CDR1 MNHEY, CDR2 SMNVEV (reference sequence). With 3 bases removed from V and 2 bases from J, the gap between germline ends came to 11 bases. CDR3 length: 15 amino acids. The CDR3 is CASSFSGFAGNTIYF. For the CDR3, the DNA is TGTGCCAGCAGTTTTTCGGGGTTCGCTGGAAACACCATATATTTT.

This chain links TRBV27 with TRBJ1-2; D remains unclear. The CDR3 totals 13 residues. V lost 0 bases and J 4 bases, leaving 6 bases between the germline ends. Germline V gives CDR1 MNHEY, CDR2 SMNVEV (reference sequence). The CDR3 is CASSLSGGYGYTF. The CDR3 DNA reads TGTGCCAGCAGTTTATCAGGAGGCTATGGCTACACCTTC.

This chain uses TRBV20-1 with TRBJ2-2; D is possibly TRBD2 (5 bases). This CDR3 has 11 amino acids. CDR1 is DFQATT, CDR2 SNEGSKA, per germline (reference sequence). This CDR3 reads CSGIWAGELFF. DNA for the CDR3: TGCAGCGGGATTTGGGCCGGGGAGCTGTTTTTT.

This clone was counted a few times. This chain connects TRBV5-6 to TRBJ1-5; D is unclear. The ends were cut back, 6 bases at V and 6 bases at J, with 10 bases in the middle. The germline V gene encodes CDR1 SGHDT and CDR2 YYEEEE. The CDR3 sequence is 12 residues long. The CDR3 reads CASNRNGQPQHF. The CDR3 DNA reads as TGTGCCAGCAACCGCAACGGTCAGCCCCAGCATTTT.

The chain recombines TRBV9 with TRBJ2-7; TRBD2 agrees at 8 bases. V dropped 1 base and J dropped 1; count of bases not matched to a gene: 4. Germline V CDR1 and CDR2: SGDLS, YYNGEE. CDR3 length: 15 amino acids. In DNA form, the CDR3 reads TGTGCCAGCAGCGTATCGGGAGGGCCATCCTACGAGCAGTACTTC. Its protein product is CASSVSGGPSYEQYF. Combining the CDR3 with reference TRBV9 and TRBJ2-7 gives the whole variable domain DSGVTQTPKHLITATGQRVTLRCSPRSGDLSVYWYQQSLDQGLQFLIQYYNGEERAKGNILERFSAQQFPDLHSELNLSSLELGDSALYFCASSVSGGPSYEQYFGPGTRLTVT.

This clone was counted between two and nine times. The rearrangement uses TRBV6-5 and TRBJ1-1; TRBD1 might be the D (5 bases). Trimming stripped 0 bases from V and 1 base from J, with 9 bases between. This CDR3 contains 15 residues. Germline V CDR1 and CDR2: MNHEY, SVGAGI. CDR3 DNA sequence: TGTGCCAGCAGTTACTCGGACAACAAGAACACTGAAGCTTTCTTT. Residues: CASSYSDNKNTEAFF.

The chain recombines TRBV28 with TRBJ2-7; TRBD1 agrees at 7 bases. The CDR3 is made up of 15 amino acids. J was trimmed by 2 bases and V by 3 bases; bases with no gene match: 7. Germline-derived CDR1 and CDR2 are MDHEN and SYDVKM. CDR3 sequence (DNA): TGTGCCAGCAGTTTCGACGGGACAGCTACCTACGAGCAGTACTTC. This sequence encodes CASSFDGTATYEQYF.

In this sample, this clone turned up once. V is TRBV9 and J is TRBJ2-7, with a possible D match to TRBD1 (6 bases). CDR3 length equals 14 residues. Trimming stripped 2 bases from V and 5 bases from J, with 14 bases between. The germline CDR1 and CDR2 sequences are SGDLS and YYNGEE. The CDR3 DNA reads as TGTGCCAGCAGCGTCGATGGACAGAATGACGAGCAGTACTTC. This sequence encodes CASSVDGQNDEQYF.

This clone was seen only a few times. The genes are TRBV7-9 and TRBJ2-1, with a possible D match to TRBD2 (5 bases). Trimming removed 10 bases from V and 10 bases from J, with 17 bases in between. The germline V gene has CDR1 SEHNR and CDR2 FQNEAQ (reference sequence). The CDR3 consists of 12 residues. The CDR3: CATTGFAKEQFF. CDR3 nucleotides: TGTGCCACCACGGGGTTTGCGAAGGAGCAGTTCTTC.

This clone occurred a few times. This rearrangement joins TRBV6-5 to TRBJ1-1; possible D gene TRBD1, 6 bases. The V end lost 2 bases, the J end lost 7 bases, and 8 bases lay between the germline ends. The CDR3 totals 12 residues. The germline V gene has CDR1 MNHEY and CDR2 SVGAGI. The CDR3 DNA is TGTGCCAGCAGTTACGACAGGCTTGAAGCTTTCTTT. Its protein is CASSYDRLEAFF.

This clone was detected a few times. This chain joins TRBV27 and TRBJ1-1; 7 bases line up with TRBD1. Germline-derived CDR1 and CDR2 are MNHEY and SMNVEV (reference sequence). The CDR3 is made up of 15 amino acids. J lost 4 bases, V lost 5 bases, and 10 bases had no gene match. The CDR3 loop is CASSPDRVLSTEAFF. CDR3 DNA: TGTGCCAGCAGTCCCGACAGGGTGCTGTCCACTGAAGCTTTCTTT.

The CDR3 sequence: CASSLAVLAGGLGNEQFF. DNA for the CDR3: TGCGCCAGCAGCTTGGCCGTCCTAGCGGGAGGCCTAGGTAATGAGCAGTTCTTC. The chain joins TRBV5-1 to TRBJ2-1, with 11 bases fitting TRBD2. Germline CDR1 SGHRS, CDR2 YFSETQ. With V trimmed by 0 bases and J by 7 bases, 12 bases remained unmatched. This CDR3 comprises 18 residues.